The 5 T cell receptor beta chains below were found in one sample sequenced in a study of cytomegalovirus exposure and HLA in healthy donors. 13 Jbeta primers and 60 Vbeta primers were used for the PCR. This table comes from immunoSEQ multiplex PCR, and its TCRdb copy is limited to in-frame clones, with some not included. The sample lists fewer than 100,000 clones; over 70% were seen once. Material: PBMCs. These receptors originate from a male donor in good health and CMV-seronegative.

The chain is built from TRBV19 and TRBJ1-5; D gene ambiguous. The CDR3 contains 13 residues. Trimming pared 7 bases from V and 7 bases from J, leaving 14 bases between. Germline lookup yields CDR1 LNHDA and CDR2 SQIVND (reference sequence). DNA for the CDR3: TGTGCCAGTACTGTCTCAGGTCGACAGCCCCAGCATTTT. This sequence encodes CASTVSGRQPQHF.

The J gene is TRBJ2-1, the V gene TRBV5-1; 9 bases are a match to TRBD1. Trimming at V came to 3 bases and at J to 4 bases, leaving 8 bases not matched to a gene. Germline V CDR1 and CDR2: SGHRS, YFSETQ. This CDR3 is 16 amino acids long. CDR3 in amino acids: CASSSSRDREYNEQFF. DNA for the CDR3: TGCGCCAGCAGCTCATCCCGGGACAGGGAGTACAATGAGCAGTTCTTC.

The chain employs TRBV6-1 and TRBJ1-1; D gene unclear. Germline CDR1 reads MNHNS; CDR2 reads SASEGT. V lost 5 bases and J lost 0, with 7 bases in between. There are 13 residues in the CDR3. CDR3 amino acids: CASSWPLNTEAFF. In DNA, the CDR3 is TGTGCCAGCAGTTGGCCCCTGAACACTGAAGCTTTCTTT.

The chain uses TRBV6-1 and TRBJ2-5; 7 bases fit TRBD2. The CDR3 has 15 amino acids. Germline-derived CDR1 and CDR2 are MNHNS and SASEGT. V lost 8 bases, J lost 1 base, and 10 bases stayed unmatched. The CDR3 bases are TGTGCCAGCGCGTTACCAGCGGGGCCCCAAGAGACCCAGTACTTC. This translates into CASALPAGPQETQYF.

V is TRBV5-1 and J is TRBJ2-7, with D perhaps TRBD1 (6 bases). Trimming left V 4 bases short and J 3 bases short, with 11 bases between. Germline V lookup: CDR1 SGHRS, CDR2 YFSETQ. The CDR3 has 13 amino acids. CDR3 nucleotide sequence: TGCGCCAGCAGCGTAACAGGGATCTACGAGCAGTACTTC. Encoded protein: CASSVTGIYEQYF.